A single sample is the source of the 29 T cell receptor beta chains below, sequenced in a study of blood T cells in healthy people across ages. Sample-barcoded 5' priming and a J-beta primer mix drove a second PCR of roughly 7 to 11 cycles. One entry per CDR3 protein, called by TCRdb with MiXCR from the 5' RACE reads. The table shows about 680,000 distinct CDR3 sequences, with about half occurring only once. What was sequenced was blood. The receptors stem from a woman aged 60-75 years in good health.

CDR3: CASSLEVSNEQFF. The DNA of the CDR3 is TGTGCCAGCAGCTTAGAAGTCTCCAATGAGCAGTTCTTC. The chain uses TRBV7-2 and TRBJ2-1; D not resolved. V dropped 1 base and J dropped 6 bases, with 7 bases sitting between them. Germline CDR1 is SGHTA and CDR2 is FQGNSA. The CDR3 consists of 13 residues.

V is TRBV6-2 or TRBV6-3 and J is TRBJ2-1, with 13 bases fitting TRBD2. V shed 8 bases and J 7 bases; nucleotides not matched to a gene: 5. CDR1 and CDR2 (germline): MNHEY, SVGEGT. This CDR3 spans 14 amino acids. CDR3: CASSTSGRGNEQFF. The DNA for the CDR3 is TGTGCCAGCTCCACTAGCGGGAGGGGGAATGAGCAGTTCTTC.

CDR3 DNA: TGTGCCAGCAGCCGAGTGATGGGGTTGTACGAGCAGTACTTC. Protein sequence: CASSRVMGLYEQYF. The genes are TRBV3-1 and TRBJ2-4; the D is unclear. TRBJ2-7 matches the DNA end more closely, so the J call is doubtful. Germline CDR1 is LGHDT and CDR2 is YNNKEL (reference sequence). The CDR3 extends over 14 amino acids.

This clonotype was seen many times. This chain connects TRBV29-1 to TRBJ2-6; the D is unclear. The CDR3 runs to 16 residues. Trimming took 4 bases from V and 4 from J, leaving 17 bases between them. Germline V gene data show CDR1 as SQVTM and CDR2 as ANQGSEA. The DNA of the CDR3 is TGCAGCGTTGTTCAATCCTTGTCCCCCGGGGCCAACGTCCTGACTTTC. As protein: CSVVQSLSPGANVLTF.

The sample holds one count of this clonotype. The chain joins TRBV5-1 to TRBJ1-2, with D unresolved. CDR3 length: 15 amino acids. V was clipped by 0 bases and J by 8 bases, with 17 bases between them. Per germline, CDR1 SGHRS and CDR2 YFSETQ. CDR3 coding DNA: TGCGCCAGCAGCTTGGTGGAGGGCACCACCTTAGGCTACACCTTC. This sequence encodes CASSLVEGTTLGYTF.

This chain joins TRBV28 and TRBJ2-5; a weak D match, TRBD2 (6 bases). The V end lost 3 bases, the J end lost 4 bases, and 15 bases lay between the germline ends. Per germline, CDR1 MDHEN and CDR2 SYDVKM. The CDR3 covers 15 residues. DNA for the CDR3: TGTGCCAGCAGTTTCGGAGGGGAAAGAGGAGAGACCCAGTACTTC. Its translation is CASSFGGERGETQYF.

This clonotype has more than one count but fewer than ten. This rearrangement joins TRBV5-1 to TRBJ2-7; D is uncertain. V dropped 0 bases and J dropped 3 bases, with 10 bases sitting between them. The germline V gene encodes CDR1 SGHRS and CDR2 YFSETQ. The CDR3 runs 14 residues. The CDR3 reads CASSLDELLYEQYF. The CDR3 region has the DNA TGCGCCAGCAGCTTGGATGAGTTACTCTACGAGCAGTACTTC. The full variable domain, in which reference TRBV5-1 and TRBJ2-7 provide the parts outside the CDR3, is KAGVTQTPRYLIKTRGQQVTLSCSPISGHRSVSWYQQTPGQGLQFLFEYFSETQRNKGNFPGRFSGRQFSNSRSEMNVSTLELGDSALYLCASSLDELLYEQYFGPGTRLTVT.

In its sample, this clonotype was seen a few times. V is TRBV7-2 and J is TRBJ2-3; D is ambiguous. The CDR3 covers 16 residues. Trimming removed 5 bases from V and 6 bases from J, with 21 bases in between. The V gene's germline CDR1 is SGHTA and CDR2 FQGNSA. The CDR3 here is CASSLFQPRTGDTQYF. Here the CDR3 DNA reads TGTGCCAGCAGCCTCTTCCAGCCTCGGACCGGTGATACGCAGTATTTT. The whole variable domain, remainder taken from reference TRBV7-2 and TRBJ2-3, is GAGVSQSPSNKVTEKGKDVELRCDPISGHTALYWYRQSLGQGLEFLIYFQGNSAPDKSGLPSDRFSAERTGGSVSTLTIQRTQQEDSAVYLCASSLFQPRTGDTQYFGPGTRLTVL.

This clonotype was seen a few times. The chain links TRBV12-3 or TRBV12-4 to TRBJ1-5; 7 positions match TRBD1. The CDR3 is 15 residues long. Trimming removed 5 bases from V and 0 bases from J; junction bases left unmatched: 4. The CDR3 loop reads CASSPDRYSNQPQHF. The CDR3 DNA reads TGTGCCAGCAGTCCGGACAGGTATAGCAATCAGCCCCAGCATTTT.

To note about this clonotype: One end of the junction is discordant with germline, which a read error may explain. The V call is TRBV20-1, the J call TRBJ2-2; TRBD2 might be the D (5 bases). The length of the CDR3 is 17 residues. From germline, CDR1 is DFQATT and CDR2 SNEGSKA (reference sequence). Written as DNA, the CDR3 is TGCAGTGCTAGAGATCCCGACTGGGAAGGGTACACCGGGGAGCTGTCTTTT. Translating gives CSARDPDWEGYTGELSF.

This chain links TRBV6-5 with TRBJ1-2, with TRBD1 as a possible D gene (5 bases). This CDR3 is 13 amino acids long. The germline V gene has CDR1 MNHEY and CDR2 SVGAGI. V dropped 1 base and J dropped 4 bases, with 7 bases sitting between them. This chain's CDR3 is CASSYFGGYGYTF. As DNA, the CDR3 is TGTGCCAGCAGTTACTTTGGGGGCTATGGCTACACCTTC.

The chain links TRBV6-6 to TRBJ2-7; no reliable D call. The CDR3 loop spans 12 amino acids. The V end lost 6 bases, the J end lost 2 bases, and 8 bases lay between the germline ends. Germline CDR1 is MNHNY and CDR2 is SVGAGI (reference sequence). The CDR3 region has the DNA TGTGCCAGCAGCGGCGAAACCTACGAGCAGTACTTC. Translated: CASSGETYEQYF.

The chain is built from TRBV2 and TRBJ2-3, with 7 nucleotides matching TRBD1. This CDR3 spans 15 amino acids. The V gene end was trimmed by 6 bases and the J gene end by 5 bases; junction bases not matched to a gene: 11. CDR1 SNHLY and CDR2 FYNNEI come from the germline V gene. CDR3 residues: CASRDAGGAGDTQYF. The CDR3 DNA follows: TGTGCCAGCAGGGATGCAGGGGGAGCAGGAGATACGCAGTATTTT.

J is TRBJ2-2 and V is TRBV7-9, with D possibly being TRBD1 (6 bases). The CDR3 loop spans 14 amino acids. Germline V gene data show CDR1 as SEHNR and CDR2 as FQNEAQ (reference sequence). V was pared by 4 bases and J by 4 bases, with 10 bases between. The CDR3 DNA reads TGTGCCAGCAGCTCCTTCAGGGGCACCGGGGAGCTGTTTTTT. It codes for CASSSFRGTGELFF.

This clonotype turned up a few times. The chain employs TRBV4-2 and TRBJ1-1, with 8 bases identical to TRBD1. This CDR3 has 17 residues. From germline, CDR1 is LGHNA and CDR2 YNFKEQ. V was pared by 0 bases and J by 1 base, with 7 bases of the junction left unmatched. CDR3 DNA sequence: TGTGCCAGCAGCCAAGAGAGGACAGGGTGGTCGAACACTGAAGCTTTCTTT. This translates into CASSQERTGWSNTEAFF.

CDR3 amino acids: CASSQPTGNQPQHF. The CDR3 bases are TGCGCCAGCAGCCAACCGACAGGGAATCAGCCCCAGCATTTT. The chain uses TRBV4-1 and TRBJ1-5, with 7 positions matching TRBD1. J was trimmed by 4 bases and V by 2 bases; bases with no gene match: 2. The germline CDR1 and CDR2 sequences are MGHRA and YSYEKL. There are 14 residues in the CDR3.

This chain links TRBV20-1 with TRBJ1-4; 7 positions agree with TRBD1. Germline assignment: CDR1 DFQATT and CDR2 SNEGSKA (reference sequence). This CDR3 comprises 14 residues. With V trimmed by 5 bases and J by 4 bases, 7 bases remained unmatched. This CDR3 reads CSAQLGQDNEKLFF. Here the CDR3 DNA reads TGCAGTGCTCAACTTGGACAGGATAATGAAAAACTGTTTTTT.

This chain uses TRBV28 with TRBJ2-5; 7 bases map to TRBD1. The DNA end lines up better with TRBJ2-7; the J call may be wrong. CDR3 size: 13 residues. The germline V gene has CDR1 MDHEN and CDR2 SYDVKM. CDR3 loop: CASTPGQRYEQYF. The CDR3 DNA is TGTGCCAGCACCCCGGGACAGCGTTACGAGCAGTACTTC.

The chain carries TRBV27 and TRBJ2-1; D perhaps matches TRBD1 (7 bases). V gave up 4 bases and J gave up 1 base, with 11 bases separating them. Per germline, CDR1 MNHEY and CDR2 SMNVEV (reference sequence). This CDR3 spans 15 amino acids. This CDR3 is CASSSGGPSYNEQFF. The CDR3 region has the DNA TGTGCCAGCAGTTCAGGGGGGCCTTCCTACAATGAGCAGTTCTTC.

CDR3 protein: CASSVSTVLEQYF. The CDR3 nucleotides are TGTGCCAGCAGTGTAAGCACGGTGCTCGAGCAGTACTTC. The rearrangement joins TRBV27 to TRBJ2-7; D gene unclear. Germline V gives CDR1 MNHEY, CDR2 SMNVEV (reference sequence). The CDR3 runs 13 residues. The V and J ends lost 5 bases and 6 bases respectively, with 14 bases between them.

This chain uses TRBV29-1 with TRBJ2-7; D ambiguous. CDR3 length: 13 residues. CDR1 and CDR2 (germline): SQVTM, ANQGSEA. The germline V and J ends were trimmed by 4 bases and 4 bases, with 14 bases remaining between them. CDR3: CSVVSLLGYEQYF. The CDR3 DNA sequence: TGCAGCGTTGTTAGTCTCCTCGGGTACGAGCAGTACTTC.

The table lists this clonotype with a few counts. The chain recombines TRBV7-9 with TRBJ2-1, with TRBD2 identical over 10 bases. Germline CDR1 SEHNR, CDR2 FQNEAQ (reference sequence). This CDR3 is built from 15 residues. Germline trimming cut 4 bases from V and 7 bases from J; bases unmatched to any gene: 7. CDR3 in DNA: TGTGCCAGCAGCTACGATCCAGCGGGAGGGAATGAGCAGTTCTTC. Translation gives CASSYDPAGGNEQFF.

In its sample, this clonotype was seen a few times. The chain is built from TRBV12-3 or TRBV12-4 and TRBJ1-2; 7 bases map to TRBD1. The CDR3 runs 13 residues. Trimming cost V 1 base and J 7 bases; bases outside gene matches: 3. The CDR3 reads CASSLGRGIGYTF. CDR3 sequence (DNA): TGTGCCAGCAGTTTAGGCAGGGGGATTGGCTACACCTTC.

The chain links TRBV20-1 to TRBJ1-1; 8 bases map to TRBD1. The junction had 16 bases not matched to a gene; V was cut back by 6 bases and J by 4 bases. The CDR3 has 16 residues. Germline CDR1 is DFQATT and CDR2 is SNEGSKA (reference sequence). The CDR3 DNA follows: TGCAGTGCACACCTGGGGTACGGACAGGGTAGCACTGAAGCTTTCTTT. Protein: CSAHLGYGQGSTEAFF.

This chain uses TRBV28 with TRBJ2-1, with D perhaps TRBD2 (6 bases). Trimming took 7 bases from V and 8 from J, leaving 18 bases between them. Germline V CDR1 and CDR2: MDHEN, SYDVKM. The CDR3 length is 14 residues. CDR3 in DNA: TGTGCCAGCAATGGGACTCCCCGAGAGTATGAGCAGTTCTTC. Translating gives CASNGTPREYEQFF.

The chain combines TRBV6-2 or TRBV6-3 with TRBJ1-5; TRBD1 agrees at 9 bases. J lost 6 bases, V lost 5 bases, and 11 bases had no gene match. This CDR3 has 16 amino acids. Germline CDR1 and CDR2: MNHEY and SVGEGT. CDR3 bases: TGTGCCAGCAGTGCTTACAGGGGGCTGGTAAGTCAGCCCCAGCATTTT. This translates into CASSAYRGLVSQPQHF.

This clonotype was detected a few times. V and J are TRBV5-6 and TRBJ2-4, with D maybe TRBD2 (6 bases). This CDR3 comprises 14 residues. V was trimmed by 3 bases and J by 13 bases, leaving 20 bases between them. The germline V gene encodes CDR1 SGHDT and CDR2 YYEEEE. In nucleotides, the CDR3 is TGTGCCAGCAGCTCCAGCGGGCCGGCGGGTCAGCAGTACTTC. It codes for CASSSSGPAGQQYF.

This sequence joins TRBV28 and TRBJ2-7, with TRBD1 matching over 10 bases. The V and J ends lost 8 bases and 3 bases, in that order; junction bases with no gene match: 7. CDR1 is MDHEN, CDR2 SYDVKM, per germline. The CDR3 length is 14 residues. CDR3 coding DNA: TGTGCCAGCCACAATCGGGACAGGGGCTACGAGCAGTACTTC. Amino acid sequence: CASHNRDRGYEQYF.

The CDR3 loop reads CASSHVLAATGELFF. In nucleotides, the CDR3 is TGTGCCAGCAGCCATGTTCTAGCGGCCACCGGGGAGCTGTTTTTT. This rearrangement joins TRBV4-2 to TRBJ2-2; TRBD2 matches 7 bases. The CDR3 has 15 amino acids. Germline lookup yields CDR1 LGHNA and CDR2 YNFKEQ. Trimming at V came to 3 bases and at J to 4 bases, leaving 5 bases not matched to a gene.